This T cell receptor beta chain was captured by sequencing in a study of cytomegalovirus exposure and HLA in healthy donors. General study results and limits: In vitro assays verified that a few CMV-associated chains recognized CMV antigens specifically. As a later analysis showed, a missense DCLRE1C variant was linked to trimming of TCR beta V- and J-genes.

The PCR had 60 Vbeta and 13 Jbeta primers. Some clones are missing from TCRdb's copy, which holds only in-frame ones; the method was immunoSEQ multiplex PCR. The sample includes 150,000 to 180,000 clones, approximately 85% seen only once; the top ten take around 2%. Concerning this clone: Its specificity is unknown.

The sequencing input was PBMCs. This receptor was obtained from a woman aged 18-29 years in good health and CMV-seronegative.

CDR3 protein: CASSLRREKLFF. CDR3 in DNA: TGTGCCAGCAGCTTGAGGCGGGAAAAACTGTTTTTT. The rearrangement joins TRBV5-5 to TRBJ1-4, with D uncertain. Trimming shortened V by 1 base and J by 8 bases, and 6 bases separated the two germline ends. The germline V gene encodes CDR1 SGHKS and CDR2 YYEKEE (reference sequence). The CDR3 runs 12 residues.